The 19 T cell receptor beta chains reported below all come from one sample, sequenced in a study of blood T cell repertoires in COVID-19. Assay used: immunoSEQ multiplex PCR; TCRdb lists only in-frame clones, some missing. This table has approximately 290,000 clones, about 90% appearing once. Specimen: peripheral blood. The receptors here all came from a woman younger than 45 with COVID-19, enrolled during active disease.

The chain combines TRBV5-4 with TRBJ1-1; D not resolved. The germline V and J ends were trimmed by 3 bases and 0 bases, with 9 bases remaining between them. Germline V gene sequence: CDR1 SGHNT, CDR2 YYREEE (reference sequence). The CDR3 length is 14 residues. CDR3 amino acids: CASSSQALNTEAFF. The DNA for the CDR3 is TGTGCCAGCAGCTCGCAGGCCCTGAACACTGAAGCTTTCTTT.

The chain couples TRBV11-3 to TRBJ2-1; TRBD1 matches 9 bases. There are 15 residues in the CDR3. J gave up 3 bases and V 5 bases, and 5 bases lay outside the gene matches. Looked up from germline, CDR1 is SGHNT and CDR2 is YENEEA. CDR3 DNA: TGTGCCAGCAGCCAGACGGGACAGGGCTACAATGAGCAGTTCTTC. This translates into CASSQTGQGYNEQFF.

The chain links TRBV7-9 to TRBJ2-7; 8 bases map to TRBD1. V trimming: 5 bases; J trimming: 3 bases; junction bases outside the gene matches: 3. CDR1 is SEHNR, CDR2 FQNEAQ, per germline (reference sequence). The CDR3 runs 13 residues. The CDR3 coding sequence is TGTGCCAGCAGCCAGGACAGGGACTACGAGCAGTACTTC. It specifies CASSQDRDYEQYF.

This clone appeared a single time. In DNA, the CDR3 is TGTGCCAGCAGTTATTCTAGTGCAGAGACCCAGTACTTC. It yields the protein CASSYSSAETQYF. V is TRBV6-5 and J is TRBJ2-5; D remains unclear. Germline V CDR1 and CDR2: MNHEY, SVGAGI. CDR3 length: 13 residues. The ends were cut back, 3 bases at V and 4 bases at J, with 9 bases in the middle.

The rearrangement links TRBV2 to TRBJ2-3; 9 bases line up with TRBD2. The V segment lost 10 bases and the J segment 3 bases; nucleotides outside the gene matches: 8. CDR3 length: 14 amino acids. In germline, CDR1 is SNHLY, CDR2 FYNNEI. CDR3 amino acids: CATLSGGMTDTQYF. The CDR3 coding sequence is TGTGCCACCTTGAGCGGGGGGATGACAGATACGCAGTATTTT.

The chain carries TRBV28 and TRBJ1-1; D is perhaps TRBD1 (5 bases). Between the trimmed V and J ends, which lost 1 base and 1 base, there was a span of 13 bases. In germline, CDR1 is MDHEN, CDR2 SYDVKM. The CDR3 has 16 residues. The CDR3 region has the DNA TGTGCCAGCAGTTTATTAGCCGGGGGTGGGAACACTGAAGCTTTCTTT. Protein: CASSLLAGGGNTEAFF.

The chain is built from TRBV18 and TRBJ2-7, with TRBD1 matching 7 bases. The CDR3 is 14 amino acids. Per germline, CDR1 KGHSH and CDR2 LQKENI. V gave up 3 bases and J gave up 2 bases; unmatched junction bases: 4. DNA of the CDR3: TGTGCCAGCTCACCCGGACAGGCAACCTACGAGCAGTACTTC. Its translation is CASSPGQATYEQYF.

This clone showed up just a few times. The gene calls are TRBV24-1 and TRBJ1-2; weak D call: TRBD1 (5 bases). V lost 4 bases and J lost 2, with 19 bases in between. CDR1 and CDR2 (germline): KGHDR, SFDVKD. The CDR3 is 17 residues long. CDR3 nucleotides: TGTGCCACCAGTGACCGACCCCGGGGGGGTACGAACTATGGCTACACCTTC. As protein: CATSDRPRGGTNYGYTF.

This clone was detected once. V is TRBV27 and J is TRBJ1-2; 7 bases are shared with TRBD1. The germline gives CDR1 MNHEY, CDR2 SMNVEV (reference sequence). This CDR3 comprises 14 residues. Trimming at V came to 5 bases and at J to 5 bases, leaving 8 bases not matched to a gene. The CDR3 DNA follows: TGTGCCAGCAGTCAACAGGGGCGGCTATATGGCTACACCTTC. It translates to CASSQQGRLYGYTF.

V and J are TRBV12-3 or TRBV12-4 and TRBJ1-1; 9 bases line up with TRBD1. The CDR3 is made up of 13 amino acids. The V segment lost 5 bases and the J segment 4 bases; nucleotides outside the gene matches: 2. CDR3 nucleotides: TGTGCCAGCAGTGTGGACAGGGGCACTGAAGCTTTCTTT. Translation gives CASSVDRGTEAFF.

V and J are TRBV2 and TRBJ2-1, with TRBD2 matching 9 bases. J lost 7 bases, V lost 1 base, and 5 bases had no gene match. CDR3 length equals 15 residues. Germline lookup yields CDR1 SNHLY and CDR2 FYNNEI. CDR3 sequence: CASSEGGGALNEQFF. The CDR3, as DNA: TGTGCCAGCAGTGAAGGCGGGGGGGCTCTGAATGAGCAGTTCTTC.

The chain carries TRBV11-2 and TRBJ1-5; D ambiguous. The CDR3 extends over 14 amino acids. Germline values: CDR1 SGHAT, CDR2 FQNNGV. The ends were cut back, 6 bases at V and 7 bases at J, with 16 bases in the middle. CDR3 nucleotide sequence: TGTGCCAGCAGGGATACGGGGTTCGGGCAGCCCCAGCATTTT. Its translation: CASRDTGFGQPQHF. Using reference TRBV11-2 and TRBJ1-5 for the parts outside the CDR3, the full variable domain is EAGVAQSPRYKIIEKRQSVAFWCNPISGHATLYWYQQILGQGPKLLIQFQNNGVVDDSQLPKDRFSAERLKGVDSTLKIQPAKLEDSAVYLCASRDTGFGQPQHFGDGTRLSIL.

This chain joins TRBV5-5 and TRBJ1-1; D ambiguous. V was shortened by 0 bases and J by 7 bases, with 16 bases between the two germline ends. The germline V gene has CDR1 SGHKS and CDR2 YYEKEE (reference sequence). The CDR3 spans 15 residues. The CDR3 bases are TGTGCCAGCAGCTTGGCGGCGATCCCAGGTAGTGAAGCTTTCTTT. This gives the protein CASSLAAIPGSEAFF.

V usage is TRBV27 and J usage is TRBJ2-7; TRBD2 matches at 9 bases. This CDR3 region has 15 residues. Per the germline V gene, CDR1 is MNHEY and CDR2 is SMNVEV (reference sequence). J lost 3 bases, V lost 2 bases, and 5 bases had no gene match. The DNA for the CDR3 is TGTGCCAGCAGTTTAGCGGCGGGGGGGCGCTACGAGCAGTACTTC. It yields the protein CASSLAAGGRYEQYF.

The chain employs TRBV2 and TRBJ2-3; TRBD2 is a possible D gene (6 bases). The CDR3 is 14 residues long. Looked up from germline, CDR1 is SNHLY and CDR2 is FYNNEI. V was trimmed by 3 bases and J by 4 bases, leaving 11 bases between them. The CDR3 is CASSEGLASDTQYF. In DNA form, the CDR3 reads TGTGCCAGCAGTGAGGGACTTGCTTCAGATACGCAGTATTTT.

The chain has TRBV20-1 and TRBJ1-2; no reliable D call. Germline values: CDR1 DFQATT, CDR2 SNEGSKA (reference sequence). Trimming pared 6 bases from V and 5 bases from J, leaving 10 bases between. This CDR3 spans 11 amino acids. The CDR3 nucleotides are TGCAGTGCGAGGGAAGGGTATGGCTACACCTTC. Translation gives CSAREGYGYTF.

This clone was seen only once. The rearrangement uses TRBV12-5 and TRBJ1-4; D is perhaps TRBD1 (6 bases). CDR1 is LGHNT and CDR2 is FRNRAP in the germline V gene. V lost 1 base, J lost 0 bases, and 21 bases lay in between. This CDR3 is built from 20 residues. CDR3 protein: CASGLGATGQKGATNEKLFF. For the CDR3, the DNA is TGTGCTAGTGGTTTGGGGGCGACAGGACAAAAGGGAGCAACTAATGAAAAACTGTTTTTT.

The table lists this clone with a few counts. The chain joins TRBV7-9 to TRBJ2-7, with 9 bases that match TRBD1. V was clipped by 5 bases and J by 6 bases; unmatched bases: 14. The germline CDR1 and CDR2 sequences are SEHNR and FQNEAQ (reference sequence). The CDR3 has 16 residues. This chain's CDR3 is CASSPWRDREVREQYF. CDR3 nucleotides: TGTGCCAGCAGCCCCTGGAGGGACAGGGAGGTTCGCGAGCAGTACTTC.

The DNA of the CDR3 is TGCGCCAGCAGCCAGGAGGCTTTGGAGGGATACACTGAAGCTTTCTTT. Its protein product is CASSQEALEGYTEAFF. The chain couples TRBV4-1 to TRBJ1-1; D is unclear. The V gene's germline CDR1 is MGHRA and CDR2 YSYEKL. Trimming took 3 bases from V and 3 from J, leaving 17 bases between them. The CDR3 spans 16 residues.